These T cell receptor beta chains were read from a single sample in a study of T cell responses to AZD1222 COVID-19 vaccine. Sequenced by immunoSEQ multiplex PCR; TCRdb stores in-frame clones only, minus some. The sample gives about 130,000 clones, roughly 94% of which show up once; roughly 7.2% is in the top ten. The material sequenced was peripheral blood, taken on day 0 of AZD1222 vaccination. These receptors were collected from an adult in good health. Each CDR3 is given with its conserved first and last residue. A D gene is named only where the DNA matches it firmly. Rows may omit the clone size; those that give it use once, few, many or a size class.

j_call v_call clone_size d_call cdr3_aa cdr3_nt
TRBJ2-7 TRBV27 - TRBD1 CASSAGTGPSYEQYF TGTGCCAGCAGTGCTGGGACAGGCCCTTCCTACGAGCAGTACTTC
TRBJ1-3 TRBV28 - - CASSFSSGNTIYF TGTGCCAGCAGTTTCTCCTCTGGAAACACCATATATTTT
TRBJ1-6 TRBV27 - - CASSSTGTYNSPLHF TGTGCCAGCAGTTCCACCGGGACATATAATTCACCCCTCCACTTT
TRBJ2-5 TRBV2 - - CARWLGGQRGETQYF TGTGCCAGGTGGTTAGGAGGACAGCGCGGGGAGACCCAGTACTTC
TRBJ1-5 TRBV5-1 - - CASSLQGGNNQPQHF TGCGCCAGCAGCTTGCAGGGAGGGAACAATCAGCCCCAGCATTTT
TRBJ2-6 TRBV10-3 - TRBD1 CATGTGASSGANVLTF TGTGCCACCGGGACAGGGGCCAGCTCTGGGGCCAACGTCCTGACTTTC
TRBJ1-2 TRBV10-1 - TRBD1 CATSKGGPEQGGWVYGYTF TGCGCCACCAGTAAGGGAGGGCCCGAACAGGGGGGATGGGTCTATGGCTACACCTTC
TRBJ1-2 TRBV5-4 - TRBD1 CASSLVFGTETNYGYTF TGTGCCAGCAGCTTGGTTTTCGGGACAGAAACTAACTATGGCTACACCTTC
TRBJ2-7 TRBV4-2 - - CASSQNHGPYEQYF TGTGCCAGCAGCCAAAACCACGGACCGTACGAGCAGTACTTC
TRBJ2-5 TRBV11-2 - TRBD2 CASSSTRGRAYETQYF TGTGCCAGCAGCTCCACCCGCGGGAGGGCCTATGAGACCCAGTACTTC
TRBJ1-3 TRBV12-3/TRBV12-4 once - CASIAGSGNTIYF TGTGCCAGCATCGCAGGGTCCGGAAACACCATATATTTT
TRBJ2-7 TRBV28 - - CASSSLIPPYEQYF TGTGCCAGCAGTTCATTAATACCGCCCTACGAGCAGTACTTC
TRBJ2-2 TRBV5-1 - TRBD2 CASSLAAGGRTGELFF TGCGCCAGCAGCTTGGCGGCGGGAGGGCGCACCGGGGAGCTGTTTTTT
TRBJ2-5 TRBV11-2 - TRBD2 CASSPSDGTSDTPGETQYF TGTGCCAGCAGCCCCTCGGACGGGACTAGCGACACGCCGGGGGAGACCCAGTACTTC
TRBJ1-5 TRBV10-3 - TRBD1 CAISYDRGNQPQHF TGTGCCATCAGTTATGACAGGGGTAATCAGCCCCAGCATTTT
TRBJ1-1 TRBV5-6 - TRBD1 CASSDRDREWVDTNTEAFF TGTGCCAGCAGCGACCGGGACAGGGAATGGGTTGATACAAACACTGAAGCTTTCTTT
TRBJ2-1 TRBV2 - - CASSAGASTYNEQFF TGTGCCAGCAGCGCAGGGGCTAGCACATACAATGAGCAGTTCTTC
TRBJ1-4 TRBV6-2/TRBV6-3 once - CASSSHLGRTTNEKLFF TGTGCCAGCAGTTCACATTTGGGACGGACAACTAATGAAAAACTGTTTTTT
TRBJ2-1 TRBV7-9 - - CASSPRIDNEQFF TGTGCCAGCAGCCCGAGGATAGACAATGAGCAGTTCTTC
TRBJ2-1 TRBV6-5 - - CASSHGLYNEQFF TGTGCCAGCAGCCACGGACTGTACAATGAGCAGTTCTTC
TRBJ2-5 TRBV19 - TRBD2 CASRGLGHQETQYF TGTGCCAGTAGGGGACTAGGACACCAAGAGACCCAGTACTTC
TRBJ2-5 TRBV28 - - CASSFGETQYF TGTGCCAGCAGTTTTGGAGAGACCCAGTACTTC
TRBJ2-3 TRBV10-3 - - CAISEGWSSVNTDTQYF TGTGCCATCAGTGAAGGTTGGAGTAGCGTGAACACAGATACGCAGTATTTT
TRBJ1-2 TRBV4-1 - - CASRNFREKPYGYTF TGCGCCAGCAGAAACTTCCGAGAAAAACCCTATGGCTACACCTTC
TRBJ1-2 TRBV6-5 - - CASRGPSANYGYTF TGTGCCAGCAGAGGCCCTTCAGCTAACTATGGCTACACCTTC
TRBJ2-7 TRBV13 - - CASSWGAGTAAYEQYF TGTGCCAGCAGTTGGGGGGCCGGGACAGCAGCCTACGAGCAGTACTTC